The 25 T cell receptor beta chains reported below all come from one sample, sequenced in a study of blood T cell repertoires in COVID-19. The table came from immunoSEQ multiplex PCR; TCRdb's copy has only in-frame clones and leaves some out. The sample includes roughly 150,000 clones, roughly 87% of them seen just once. The material sequenced was PBMCs or T cells enriched from blood (not recorded which). Receptor source: a middle-aged woman who had been exposed to COVID-19.

The chain has TRBV19 and TRBJ2-3; D possibly corresponds to TRBD1 (6 bases). This CDR3 comprises 12 residues. V dropped 6 bases and J dropped 3 bases, with 7 bases sitting between them. The germline V gene encodes CDR1 LNHDA and CDR2 SQIVND (reference sequence). CDR3 bases: TGTGCCAGTAGACAGGGAACAGATACGCAGTATTTT. Translated: CASRQGTDTQYF.

This clone was seen more than once but under ten times. Here the CDR3 reads CASSPAGTGNNSPLHF. CDR3 DNA sequence: TGTGCCAGCAGTCCGGCCGGGACAGGAAATAATTCACCCCTCCACTTT. The chain links TRBV28 to TRBJ1-6, with 8 bases aligning to TRBD1. Germline V gene data show CDR1 as MDHEN and CDR2 as SYDVKM. V gave up 5 bases and J gave up 5 bases; unmatched junction bases: 8. This CDR3 comprises 16 residues. Together with reference TRBV28 and TRBJ1-6, the CDR3 gives the full variable domain: DVKVTQSSRYLVKRTGEKVFLECVQDMDHENMFWYRQDPGLGLRLIYFSYDVKMKEKGDIPEGYSVSREKKERFSLILESASTNQTSMYLCASSPAGTGNNSPLHFGNGTRLTVT.

V usage is TRBV7-2 and J usage is TRBJ2-7; 10 bases line up with TRBD2. The CDR3 length is 14 residues. V dropped 8 bases and J dropped 0; count of bases not matched to a gene: 4. CDR1 and CDR2 from the germline V gene are SGHTA and FQGNSA. The CDR3 region has the DNA TGTGCCAGCCGCGGGACTAGCGTCTCCTACGAGCAGTACTTC. Translating it yields CASRGTSVSYEQYF.

The chain has TRBV2 and TRBJ2-5; no definite D call. The CDR3 has 10 amino acids. V lost 9 bases, J lost 7 bases, and 9 bases lay in between. CDR1 is SNHLY and CDR2 is FYNNEI in the germline V gene. This chain's CDR3 is CASLQATQYF. In DNA, the CDR3 is TGTGCCAGTCTTCAGGCGACCCAGTACTTC. Drawing the rest from reference TRBV2 and TRBJ2-5, the complete variable domain is EPEVTQTPSHQVTQMGQEVILRCVPISNHLYFYWYRQILGQKVEFLVSFYNNEISEKSEIFDDQFSVERPDGSNFTLKIRSTKLEDSAMYFCASLQATQYFGPGTRLLVL.

The J gene is TRBJ2-1, the V gene TRBV5-1; 11 bases map to TRBD2. CDR1 and CDR2 (germline): SGHRS, YFSETQ. V gave up 8 bases and J gave up 5 bases; unmatched junction bases: 3. The CDR3 loop spans 13 amino acids. This CDR3 is CASTGLADNEQFF. Here the CDR3 DNA reads TGCGCCAGTACGGGACTAGCGGACAATGAGCAGTTCTTC. The full variable domain, its missing parts supplied by reference TRBV5-1 and TRBJ2-1, is KAGVTQTPRYLIKTRGQQVTLSCSPISGHRSVSWYQQTPGQGLQFLFEYFSETQRNKGNFPGRFSGRQFSNSRSEMNVSTLELGDSALYLCASTGLADNEQFFGPGTRLTVL.

The chain recombines TRBV6-5 with TRBJ1-4; TRBD1 matches at 12 bases. The CDR3 covers 14 residues. Germline CDR1 reads MNHEY; CDR2 reads SVGAGI. V was clipped by 6 bases and J by 6 bases; unmatched bases: 2. The chain's CDR3 is CASRGQGAHEKLFF. CDR3 bases: TGTGCCAGCAGGGGACAGGGGGCGCATGAAAAACTGTTTTTT.

The V and J genes are TRBV6-5 and TRBJ1-2; D gene unclear. CDR3 length: 11 amino acids. The V gene's germline CDR1 is MNHEY and CDR2 SVGAGI. V gave up 7 bases and J gave up 2 bases, with 5 bases separating them. The CDR3 spells CASKANYGYTF. As DNA, the CDR3 is TGTGCCAGCAAAGCAAACTATGGCTACACCTTC.

This rearrangement joins TRBV28 to TRBJ1-4; no clear D gene. This CDR3 spans 14 amino acids. The V end lost 2 bases, the J end lost 8 bases, and 12 bases lay between the germline ends. Germline-derived CDR1 and CDR2 are MDHEN and SYDVKM. CDR3 nucleotide sequence: TGTGCCAGCAGTTTAACGGGGTTGGGGGAAAAACTGTTTTTT. This encodes CASSLTGLGEKLFF.

This rearrangement joins TRBV7-8 to TRBJ1-6; TRBD1 is a possible D gene (5 bases). V lost 5 bases and J 10 bases, leaving 12 bases between the germline ends. Per germline, CDR1 SGHVS and CDR2 FQNEAQ. The CDR3 totals 13 residues. Here the CDR3 reads CASSRWGESPLHF. The CDR3 DNA sequence: TGTGCCAGCAGCCGGTGGGGGGAATCACCCCTCCACTTT.

The V call is TRBV9, the J call TRBJ1-5; 9 bases are shared with TRBD1. Germline CDR1 and CDR2: SGDLS and YYNGEE. The CDR3 is 14 residues long. V trimming: 3 bases; J trimming: 5 bases; junction bases outside the gene matches: 3. In nucleotides, the CDR3 is TGTGCCAGCAGCGCGGGGACAGGGTATCAGCCCCAGCATTTT. Residues: CASSAGTGYQPQHF. The variable domain in full, completed from reference TRBV9 and TRBJ1-5, reads DSGVTQTPKHLITATGQRVTLRCSPRSGDLSVYWYQQSLDQGLQFLIQYYNGEERAKGNILERFSAQQFPDLHSELNLSSLELGDSALYFCASSAGTGYQPQHFGDGTRLSIL.

This sequence joins TRBV6-1 and TRBJ2-2, with D possibly matching TRBD1 (5 bases). The germline V and J ends were trimmed by 0 bases and 3 bases, with 17 bases remaining between them. Per the germline V gene, CDR1 is MNHNS and CDR2 is SASEGT. CDR3 length: 18 amino acids. The CDR3 DNA is TGTGCCAGCAGTGAAGCGGGGCTCTTCCACAGTTACACCGGGGAGCTGTTTTTT. Residues: CASSEAGLFHSYTGELFF.

This clone was seen only once. The chain recombines TRBV24-1 with TRBJ2-2, with TRBD1 identical over 7 bases. This CDR3 contains 15 residues. From germline, CDR1 is KGHDR and CDR2 SFDVKD. V lost 4 bases and J lost 3; bases outside the gene matches: 4. CDR3 nucleotides: TGTGCCACCAGTGAAGGTACAGGGGACACCGGGGAGCTGTTTTTT. This sequence encodes CATSEGTGDTGELFF.

This chain links TRBV12-3 or TRBV12-4 with TRBJ2-7; maybe TRBD2 (6 bases). The V end lost 3 bases, the J end lost 3 bases, and 9 bases lay between the germline ends. The CDR3 sequence is 13 residues long. The CDR3 region is CASSLLANYEQYF. The CDR3 DNA reads TGTGCCAGCAGTTTGCTAGCGAACTACGAGCAGTACTTC.

The chain combines TRBV28 with TRBJ2-1; D ambiguous. This CDR3 contains 15 residues. The germline V gene has CDR1 MDHEN and CDR2 SYDVKM. Trimming took 5 bases from V and 6 from J, leaving 17 bases between them. Written as DNA, the CDR3 is TGTGCCAGCAGTGCCGTACGGTTGGGCCGCAATGAGCAGTTCTTC. Amino acid sequence: CASSAVRLGRNEQFF.

The rearrangement uses TRBV7-2 and TRBJ2-3; D ambiguous. Trimming stripped 1 base from V and 6 bases from J, with 5 bases between. There are 12 residues in the CDR3. CDR1 is SGHTA and CDR2 is FQGNSA in the germline V gene. DNA for the CDR3: TGTGCCAGCAGCTTAGTTATGGATACGCAGTATTTT. Protein: CASSLVMDTQYF.

The chain uses TRBV24-1 and TRBJ2-5; D is perhaps TRBD2 (5 bases). V lost 1 base to trimming and J lost 5 bases, with 22 bases between them. The CDR3 runs 18 residues. The V gene's germline CDR1 is KGHDR and CDR2 SFDVKD. The CDR3 loop reads CATSDLTASIPGGETQYF. In DNA form, the CDR3 reads TGTGCCACCAGTGATTTAACGGCATCGATCCCTGGAGGCGAGACCCAGTACTTC.

V gene TRBV19 combines with J gene TRBJ1-5, with D possibly being TRBD1 (6 bases). CDR1 is LNHDA and CDR2 is SQIVND in the germline V gene (reference sequence). The CDR3 consists of 14 residues. Trimming left V 6 bases short and J 6 bases short, with 15 bases between. Here the CDR3 reads CASSPQGNGQPQHF. The CDR3 region has the DNA TGTGCCAGTAGCCCACAGGGAAATGGTCAGCCCCAGCATTTT.

J is TRBJ2-1 and V is TRBV7-9; 9 positions agree with TRBD2. Germline-derived CDR1 and CDR2 are SEHNR and FQNEAQ (reference sequence). The junction had 7 bases not matched to a gene; V was cut back by 1 base and J by 12 bases. The CDR3 covers 14 residues. The DNA for the CDR3 is TGTGCCAGCAGCTTAGTGAATTCAGCGGGGGGGCAGTTCTTC. It translates to CASSLVNSAGGQFF. Full variable domain (remainder filled in from reference TRBV7-9 and TRBJ2-1): DTGVSQNPRHKITKRGQNVTFRCDPISEHNRLYWYRQTLGQGPEFLTYFQNEAQLEKSRLLSDRFSAERPKGSFSTLEIQRTEQGDSAMYLCASSLVNSAGGQFFGPGTRLTVL.

The table lists this clone with a few counts. The chain is built from TRBV4-3 and TRBJ1-4; D gene unclear. Germline CDR1 is LGHNA and CDR2 is YSLEER. V shed 0 bases and J shed 7 bases, with 12 bases lying between them. CDR3 length equals 15 residues. The CDR3 DNA sequence: TGCGCCAGCAGCCAAGATCGAGGCGGTAGTGAAAAACTGTTTTTT. Protein: CASSQDRGGSEKLFF.

CDR3 in amino acids: CASSPGKGGSQPQHF. The CDR3 nucleotides read TGTGCCAGCAGCCCCGGGAAGGGCGGGAGTCAGCCCCAGCATTTT. This sequence joins TRBV7-2 and TRBJ1-5, with D hard to call. Trimming pared 5 bases from V and 6 bases from J, leaving 17 bases between. The CDR3 runs 15 residues. CDR1 is SGHTA, CDR2 FQGNSA, per germline.

This chain joins TRBV5-8 and TRBJ1-5; 8 positions match TRBD1. Unmatched junction bases numbered 4, after V lost 5 bases and J lost 3 bases. The CDR3 is made up of 14 amino acids. Germline V gene sequence: CDR1 SGHTS, CDR2 YDEGEE. The CDR3 region is CASRDRGSNQPQHF. In DNA, the CDR3 is TGTGCCAGCAGAGACAGGGGATCCAATCAGCCCCAGCATTTT.

On this clone: Other DNA sequences from this sample encode an identical CDR3 as well. The rearrangement links TRBV5-1 to TRBJ1-1, with 7 bases matching TRBD1. J gave up 3 bases and V 3 bases, and 2 bases lay outside the gene matches. Germline V CDR1 and CDR2: SGHRS, YFSETQ. This CDR3 has 13 residues. The CDR3 spells CASSSQGDTEAFF. Written as DNA, the CDR3 is TGCGCCAGCAGCTCCCAGGGGGACACTGAAGCTTTCTTT.

The chain has TRBV19 and TRBJ2-7; 9 bases agree with TRBD1. This CDR3 comprises 14 residues. Germline V CDR1 and CDR2: LNHDA, SQIVND (reference sequence). After removal of 4 bases from V and 2 bases from J, the junction contained 3 bases not matched to a gene. The CDR3 coding sequence is TGTGCCAGTAGTAGGACAGGGGAACCCTACGAGCAGTACTTC. Its protein is CASSRTGEPYEQYF.

The chain recombines TRBV19 with TRBJ2-7, with D possibly being TRBD1 (6 bases). The V end was cut by 7 bases, the J end by 4 bases, with 11 bases between. CDR1 is LNHDA and CDR2 is SQIVND in the germline V gene (reference sequence). The CDR3 loop spans 12 amino acids. CDR3 DNA: TGTGCCAGTATCCCTGACAGGTACGAGCAGTACTTC. Translation: CASIPDRYEQYF.

The gene calls are TRBV6-2 or TRBV6-3 and TRBJ2-4, with 7 bases matching TRBD2. This CDR3 has 15 amino acids. CDR1 is MNHEY, CDR2 SVGEGT, per germline. The V and J ends lost 4 bases and 0 bases, in that order; junction bases with no gene match: 3. For the CDR3, the DNA is TGTGCCAGCAGTTCTAGCGGACTAGCCAAAAACATTCAGTACTTC. It codes for CASSSSGLAKNIQYF.